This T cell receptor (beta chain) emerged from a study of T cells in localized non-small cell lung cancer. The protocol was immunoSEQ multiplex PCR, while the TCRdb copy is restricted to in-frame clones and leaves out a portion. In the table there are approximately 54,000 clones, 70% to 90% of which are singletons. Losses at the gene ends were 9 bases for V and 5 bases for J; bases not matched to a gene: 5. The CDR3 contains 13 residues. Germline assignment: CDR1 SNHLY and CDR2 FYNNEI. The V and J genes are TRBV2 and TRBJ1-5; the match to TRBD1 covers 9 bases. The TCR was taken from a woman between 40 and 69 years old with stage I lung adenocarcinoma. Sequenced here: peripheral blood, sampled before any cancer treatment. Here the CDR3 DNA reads TGTGCCAGGGGACAGGGTTGGGATCAGCCCCAGCATTTT. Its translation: CARGQGWDQPQHF.